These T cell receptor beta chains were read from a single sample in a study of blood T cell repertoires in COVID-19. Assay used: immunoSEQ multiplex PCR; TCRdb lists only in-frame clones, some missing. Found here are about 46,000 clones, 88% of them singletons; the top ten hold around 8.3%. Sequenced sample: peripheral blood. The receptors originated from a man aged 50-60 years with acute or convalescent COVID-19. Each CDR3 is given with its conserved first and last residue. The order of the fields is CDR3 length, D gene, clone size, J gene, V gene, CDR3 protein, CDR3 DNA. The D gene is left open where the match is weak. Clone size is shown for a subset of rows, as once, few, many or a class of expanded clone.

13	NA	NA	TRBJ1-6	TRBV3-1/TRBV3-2	CASSHEADSPLHF	TGTGCCAGCAGCCACGAGGCCGATTCACCCCTCCACTTT
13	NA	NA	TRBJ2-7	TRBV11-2	CASRKRAMYEQYF	TGTGCCAGCAGGAAGAGAGCCATGTACGAGCAGTACTTC
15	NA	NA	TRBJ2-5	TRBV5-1	CASSLEGWEQETQYF	TGCGCCAGCAGCTTGGAAGGTTGGGAGCAAGAGACCCAGTACTTC
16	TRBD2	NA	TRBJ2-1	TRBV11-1	CASSLGPGGSDNEQFF	TGTGCCAGCAGCCTCGGGCCAGGCGGGAGTGACAATGAGCAGTTCTTC
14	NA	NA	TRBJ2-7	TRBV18	CASSPVEGQYEQYF	TGTGCCAGCTCACCAGTGGAGGGGCAATACGAGCAGTACTTC
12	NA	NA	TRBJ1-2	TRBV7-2	CASSFSGGLYTF	TGTGCCAGCAGCTTTAGCGGGGGTCTATACACCTTC
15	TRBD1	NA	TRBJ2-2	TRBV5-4	CASSFQDRTTGELFF	TGTGCCAGCAGCTTCCAGGACAGGACCACCGGGGAGCTGTTTTTT
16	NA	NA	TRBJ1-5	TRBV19	CASSMTGGRSNQPQHF	TGTGCCAGTAGTATGACGGGAGGGAGAAGCAATCAGCCCCAGCATTTT
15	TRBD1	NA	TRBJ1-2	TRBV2	CASSGTGFGNYGYTF	TGTGCCAGCAGCGGGACAGGGTTTGGTAACTATGGCTACACCTTC
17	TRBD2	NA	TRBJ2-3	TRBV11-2	CASSLFLSGGSTDTQYF	TGTGCCAGCAGCTTATTCCTGAGCGGGGGCAGCACAGATACGCAGTATTTT
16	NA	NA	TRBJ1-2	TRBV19	CASSSGGKKSNYGYTF	TGTGCCAGCTCTTCGGGGGGAAAAAAGTCTAACTATGGCTACACCTTC
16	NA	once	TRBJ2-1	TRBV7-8	CASSSDIISAYNEQFF	TGTGCCAGCAGCTCCGATATTATATCAGCCTACAATGAGCAGTTCTTC
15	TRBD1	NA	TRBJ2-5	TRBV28	CASSHLGQVLETQYF	TGTGCCAGCAGTCACCTGGGACAGGTCCTGGAGACCCAGTACTTC
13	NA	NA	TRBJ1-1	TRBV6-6	CASNEGGRTEAFF	TGTGCCAGCAACGAAGGGGGACGAACTGAAGCTTTCTTT
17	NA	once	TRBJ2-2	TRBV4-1	CASSHIAGNYLTGELFF	TGCGCCAGCAGCCACATTGCAGGGAACTATTTGACCGGGGAGCTGTTTTTT
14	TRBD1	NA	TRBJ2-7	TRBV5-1	CASSLRTGGYEQYF	TGCGCCAGCAGCTTGAGGACAGGGGGTTACGAGCAGTACTTC
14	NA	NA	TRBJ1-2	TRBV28	CASSLPDNVYGYTF	TGTGCCAGCAGTCTCCCGGACAACGTCTATGGCTACACCTTC
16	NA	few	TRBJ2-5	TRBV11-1	CASSLDGSIGVGTQYF	TGTGCCAGCAGCTTGGACGGATCTATAGGGGTTGGGACCCAGTACTTC
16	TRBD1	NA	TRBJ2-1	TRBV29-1	CSALRPGTGVNNEQFF	TGCAGCGCGCTCAGGCCAGGGACAGGGGTGAACAATGAGCAGTTCTTC